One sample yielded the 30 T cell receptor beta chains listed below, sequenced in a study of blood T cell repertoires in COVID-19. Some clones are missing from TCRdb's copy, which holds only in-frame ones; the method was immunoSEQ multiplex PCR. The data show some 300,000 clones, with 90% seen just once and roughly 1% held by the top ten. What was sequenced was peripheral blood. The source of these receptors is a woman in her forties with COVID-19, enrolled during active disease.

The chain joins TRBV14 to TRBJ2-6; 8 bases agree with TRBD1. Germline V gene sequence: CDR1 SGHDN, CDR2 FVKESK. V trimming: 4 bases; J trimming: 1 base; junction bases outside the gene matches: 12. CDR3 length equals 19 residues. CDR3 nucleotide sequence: TGTGCCAGCAGCCCCGGGACAGGCAGTCCTCTTTCTGGGGCCAACGTCCTGACTTTC. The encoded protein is CASSPGTGSPLSGANVLTF.

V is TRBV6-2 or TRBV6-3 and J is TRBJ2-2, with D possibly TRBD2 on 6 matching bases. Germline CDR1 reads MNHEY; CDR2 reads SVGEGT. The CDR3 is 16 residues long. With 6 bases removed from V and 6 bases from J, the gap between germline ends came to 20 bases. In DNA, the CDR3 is TGTGCCAGCAGCTTACATGGCGGGGCCCCTCCCGGGGAGCTGTTTTTT. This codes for CASSLHGGAPPGELFF.

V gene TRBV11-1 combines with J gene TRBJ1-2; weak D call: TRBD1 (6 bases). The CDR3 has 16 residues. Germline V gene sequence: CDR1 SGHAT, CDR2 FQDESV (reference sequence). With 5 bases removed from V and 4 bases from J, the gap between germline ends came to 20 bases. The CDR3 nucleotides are TGTGCCAGCAGCCGAACACGACAGGAATCTGCCTATGGCTACACCTTC. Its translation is CASSRTRQESAYGYTF.

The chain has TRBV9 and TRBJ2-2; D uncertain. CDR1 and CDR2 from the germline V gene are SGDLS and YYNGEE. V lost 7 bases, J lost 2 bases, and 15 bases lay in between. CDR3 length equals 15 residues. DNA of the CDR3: TGTGCCAGCGTGCCCGGTCTACCTAACACCGGGGAGCTGTTTTTT. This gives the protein CASVPGLPNTGELFF.

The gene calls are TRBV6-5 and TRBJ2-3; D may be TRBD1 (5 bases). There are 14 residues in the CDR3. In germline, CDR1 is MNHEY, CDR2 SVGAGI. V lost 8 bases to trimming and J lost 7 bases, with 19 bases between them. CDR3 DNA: TGTGCCAGCCGGTACGACAGCTCCAAGAATACGCAGTATTTT. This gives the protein CASRYDSSKNTQYF.

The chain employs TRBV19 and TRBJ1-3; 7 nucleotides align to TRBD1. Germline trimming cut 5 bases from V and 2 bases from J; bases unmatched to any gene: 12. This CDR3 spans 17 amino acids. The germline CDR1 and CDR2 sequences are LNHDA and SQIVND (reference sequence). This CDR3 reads CASSYTRQGRPGNTIYF. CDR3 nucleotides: TGTGCCAGTAGTTACACCCGACAGGGAAGGCCTGGAAACACCATATATTTT.

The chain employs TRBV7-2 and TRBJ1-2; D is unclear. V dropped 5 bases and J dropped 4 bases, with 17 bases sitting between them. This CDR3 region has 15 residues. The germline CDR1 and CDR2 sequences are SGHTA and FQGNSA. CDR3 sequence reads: CASSPGAGGFYGYTF. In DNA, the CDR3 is TGTGCCAGCAGCCCCGGTGCGGGAGGATTCTATGGCTACACCTTC. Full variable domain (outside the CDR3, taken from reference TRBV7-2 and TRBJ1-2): GAGVSQSPSNKVTEKGKDVELRCDPISGHTALYWYRQSLGQGLEFLIYFQGNSAPDKSGLPSDRFSAERTGGSVSTLTIQRTQQEDSAVYLCASSPGAGGFYGYTFGSGTRLTVV.

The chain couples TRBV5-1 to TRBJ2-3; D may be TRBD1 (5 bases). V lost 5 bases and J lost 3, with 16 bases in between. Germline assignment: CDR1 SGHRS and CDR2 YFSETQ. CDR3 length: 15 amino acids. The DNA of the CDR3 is TGCGCCAGCAGGATCCAGGTAGCAGGGACAGATACGCAGTATTTT. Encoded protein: CASRIQVAGTDTQYF. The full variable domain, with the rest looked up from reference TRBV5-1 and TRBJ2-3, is KAGVTQTPRYLIKTRGQQVTLSCSPISGHRSVSWYQQTPGQGLQFLFEYFSETQRNKGNFPGRFSGRQFSNSRSEMNVSTLELGDSALYLCASRIQVAGTDTQYFGPGTRLTVL.

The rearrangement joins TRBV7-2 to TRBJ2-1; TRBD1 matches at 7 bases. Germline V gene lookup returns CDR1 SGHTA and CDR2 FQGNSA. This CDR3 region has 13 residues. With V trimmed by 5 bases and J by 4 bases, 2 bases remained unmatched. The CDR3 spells CASSQGQYNEQFF. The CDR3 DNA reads TGTGCCAGCAGCCAGGGACAGTACAATGAGCAGTTCTTC. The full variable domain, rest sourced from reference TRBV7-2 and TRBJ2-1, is GAGVSQSPSNKVTEKGKDVELRCDPISGHTALYWYRQSLGQGLEFLIYFQGNSAPDKSGLPSDRFSAERTGGSVSTLTIQRTQQEDSAVYLCASSQGQYNEQFFGPGTRLTVL.

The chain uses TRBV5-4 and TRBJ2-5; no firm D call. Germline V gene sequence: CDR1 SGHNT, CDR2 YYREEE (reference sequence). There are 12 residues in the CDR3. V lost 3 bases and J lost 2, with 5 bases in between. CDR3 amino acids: CASSYPQETQYF. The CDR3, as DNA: TGTGCCAGCAGCTATCCTCAAGAGACCCAGTACTTC.

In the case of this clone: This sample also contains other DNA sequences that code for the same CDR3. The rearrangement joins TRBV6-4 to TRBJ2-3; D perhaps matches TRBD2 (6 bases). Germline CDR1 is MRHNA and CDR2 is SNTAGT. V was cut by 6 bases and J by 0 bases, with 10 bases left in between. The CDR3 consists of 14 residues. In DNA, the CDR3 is TGTGCCAGCAGCGCCGGGACTAGCACAGATACGCAGTATTTT. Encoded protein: CASSAGTSTDTQYF.

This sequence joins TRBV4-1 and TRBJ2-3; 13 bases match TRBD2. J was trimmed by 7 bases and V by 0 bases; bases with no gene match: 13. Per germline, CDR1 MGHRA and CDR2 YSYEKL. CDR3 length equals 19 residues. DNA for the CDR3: TGCGCCAGCAGCCAAGATTGGACTAGCGGGAGATTGGCCACGTATACGCAGTATTTT. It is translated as CASSQDWTSGRLATYTQYF.

The CDR3 sequence: CASSYRGRGSYTF. The CDR3 DNA sequence: TGTGCCAGCAGTTACCGGGGCAGGGGAAGCTACACCTTC. The chain carries TRBV6-2 or TRBV6-3 and TRBJ1-2, with TRBD1 as a possible D gene (6 bases). The CDR3 length is 13 residues. Per the germline V gene, CDR1 is MNHEY and CDR2 is SVGEGT. Trimming pared 2 bases from V and 9 bases from J, leaving 13 bases between.

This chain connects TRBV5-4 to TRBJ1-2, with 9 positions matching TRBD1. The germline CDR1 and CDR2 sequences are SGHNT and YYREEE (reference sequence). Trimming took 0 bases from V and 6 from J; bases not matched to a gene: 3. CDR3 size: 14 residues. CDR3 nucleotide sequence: TGTGCCAGCAGCTTGGGGGGGACAGGGAATGGCTACACCTTC. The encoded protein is CASSLGGTGNGYTF.

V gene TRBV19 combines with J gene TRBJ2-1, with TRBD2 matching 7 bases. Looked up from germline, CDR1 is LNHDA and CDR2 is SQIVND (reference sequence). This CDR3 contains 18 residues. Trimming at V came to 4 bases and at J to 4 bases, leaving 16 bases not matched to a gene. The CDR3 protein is CASSRIAGTGLSYNEQFF. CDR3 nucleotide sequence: TGTGCCAGTAGTAGGATAGCGGGCACCGGTTTATCATACAATGAGCAGTTCTTC.

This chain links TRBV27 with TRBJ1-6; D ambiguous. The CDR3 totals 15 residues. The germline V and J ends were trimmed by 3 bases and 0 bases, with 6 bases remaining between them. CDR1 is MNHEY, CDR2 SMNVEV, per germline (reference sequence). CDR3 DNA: TGTGCCAGCAGTTTTACAGCCTCCTATAATTCACCCCTCCACTTT. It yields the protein CASSFTASYNSPLHF.

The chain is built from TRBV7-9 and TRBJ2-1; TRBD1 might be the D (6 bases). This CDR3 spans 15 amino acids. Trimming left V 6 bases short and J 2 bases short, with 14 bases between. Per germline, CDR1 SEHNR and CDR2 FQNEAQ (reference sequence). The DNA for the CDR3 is TGTGCCAGCAGACCTACCAGGGGTCCCTACAATGAGCAGTTCTTC. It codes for CASRPTRGPYNEQFF.

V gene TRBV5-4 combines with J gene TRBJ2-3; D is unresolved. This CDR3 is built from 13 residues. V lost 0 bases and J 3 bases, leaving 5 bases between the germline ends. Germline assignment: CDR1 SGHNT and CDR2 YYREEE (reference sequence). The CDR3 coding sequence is TGTGCCAGCAGCTTGGTACAGACAGATACGCAGTATTTT. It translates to CASSLVQTDTQYF. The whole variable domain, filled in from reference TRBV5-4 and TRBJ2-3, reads ETGVTQSPTHLIKTRGQQVTLRCSSQSGHNTVSWYQQALGQGPQFIFQYYREEENGRGNFPPRFSGLQFPNYSSELNVNALELDDSALYLCASSLVQTDTQYFGPGTRLTVL.

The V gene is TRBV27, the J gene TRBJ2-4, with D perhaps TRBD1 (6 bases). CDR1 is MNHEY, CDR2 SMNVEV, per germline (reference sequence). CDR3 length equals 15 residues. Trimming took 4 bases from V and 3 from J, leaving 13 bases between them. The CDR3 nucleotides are TGTGCCAGCAGTTATGGGAAGGGGGTCAAAAACATTCAGTACTTC. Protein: CASSYGKGVKNIQYF.

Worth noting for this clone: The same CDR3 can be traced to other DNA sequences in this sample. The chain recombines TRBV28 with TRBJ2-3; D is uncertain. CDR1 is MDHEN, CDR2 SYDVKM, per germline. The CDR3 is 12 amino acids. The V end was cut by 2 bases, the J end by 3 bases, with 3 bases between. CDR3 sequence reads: CASSLLTDTQYF. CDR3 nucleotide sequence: TGTGCCAGCAGTTTACTAACAGATACGCAGTATTTT.

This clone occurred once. This CDR3 is CASSYFPGLAAYEQYF. Here the CDR3 DNA reads TGTGCCAGCAGTTACTTTCCGGGACTAGCGGCCTACGAGCAGTACTTC. This chain uses TRBV6-6 with TRBJ2-7; 11 bases line up with TRBD2. The CDR3 extends over 16 amino acids. Germline assignment: CDR1 MNHNY and CDR2 SVGAGI (reference sequence). V gave up 1 base and J gave up 2 bases; unmatched junction bases: 4.

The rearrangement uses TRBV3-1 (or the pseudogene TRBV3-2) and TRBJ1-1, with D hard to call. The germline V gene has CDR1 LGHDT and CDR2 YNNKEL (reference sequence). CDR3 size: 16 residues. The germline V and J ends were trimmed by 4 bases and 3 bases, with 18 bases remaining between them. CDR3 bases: TGTGCCAGCAGCCGGATTGGACGGGTAGCGGACACTGAAGCTTTCTTT. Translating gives CASSRIGRVADTEAFF.

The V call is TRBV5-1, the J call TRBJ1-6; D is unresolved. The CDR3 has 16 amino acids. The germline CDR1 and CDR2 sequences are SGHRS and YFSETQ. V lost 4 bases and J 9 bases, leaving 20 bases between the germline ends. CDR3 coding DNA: TGCGCCAGCAGCCTGACCTCAGGCAGTACGACTTCACCCCTCCACTTT. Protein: CASSLTSGSTTSPLHF.

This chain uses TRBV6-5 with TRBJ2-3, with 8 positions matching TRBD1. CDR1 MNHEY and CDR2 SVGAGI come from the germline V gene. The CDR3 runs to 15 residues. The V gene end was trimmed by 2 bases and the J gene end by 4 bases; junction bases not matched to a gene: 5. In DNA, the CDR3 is TGTGCCAGCAGTTACGGCAGGGGGCGCGCAGATACGCAGTATTTT. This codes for CASSYGRGRADTQYF.

Here the CDR3 reads CASSLETGTNTEAFF. CDR3 sequence (DNA): TGTGCCAGCAGCTTAGAGACAGGGACGAACACTGAAGCTTTCTTT. The chain has TRBV7-9 and TRBJ1-1; 7 bases fit TRBD1. The V gene end was trimmed by 1 base and the J gene end by 1 base; junction bases not matched to a gene: 3. Germline CDR1 reads SEHNR; CDR2 reads FQNEAQ (reference sequence). This CDR3 is built from 15 residues. The full variable domain, in which reference TRBV7-9 and TRBJ1-1 provide the parts outside the CDR3, is DTGVSQNPRHKITKRGQNVTFRCDPISEHNRLYWYRQTLGQGPEFLTYFQNEAQLEKSRLLSDRFSAERPKGSFSTLEIQRTEQGDSAMYLCASSLETGTNTEAFFGQGTRLTVV.

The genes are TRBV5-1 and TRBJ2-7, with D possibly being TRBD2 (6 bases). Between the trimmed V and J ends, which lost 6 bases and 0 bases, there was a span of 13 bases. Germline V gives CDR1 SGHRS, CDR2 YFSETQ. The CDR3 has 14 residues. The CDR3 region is CASTLSGPSYEQYF. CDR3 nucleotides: TGCGCCAGCACCCTTAGCGGCCCCTCCTACGAGCAGTACTTC.

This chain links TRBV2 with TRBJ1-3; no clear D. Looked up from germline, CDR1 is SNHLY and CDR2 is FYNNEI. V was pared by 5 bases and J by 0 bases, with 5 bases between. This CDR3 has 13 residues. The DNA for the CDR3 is TGTGCCAGCAGTCAGTCCTCTGGAAACACCATATATTTT. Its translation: CASSQSSGNTIYF. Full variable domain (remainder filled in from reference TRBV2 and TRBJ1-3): EPEVTQTPSHQVTQMGQEVILRCVPISNHLYFYWYRQILGQKVEFLVSFYNNEISEKSEIFDDQFSVERPDGSNFTLKIRSTKLEDSAMYFCASSQSSGNTIYFGEGSWLTVV.

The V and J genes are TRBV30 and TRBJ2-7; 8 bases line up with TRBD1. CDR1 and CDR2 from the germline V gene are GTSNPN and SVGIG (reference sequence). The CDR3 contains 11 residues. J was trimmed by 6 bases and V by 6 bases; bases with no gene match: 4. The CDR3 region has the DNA TGTGCCTGTAAACAGGGGGTCGAGCAGTACTTC. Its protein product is CACKQGVEQYF. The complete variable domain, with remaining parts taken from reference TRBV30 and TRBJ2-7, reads SQTIHQWPATLVQPVGSPLSLECTVEGTSNPNLYWYRQAAGRGLQLLFYSVGIGQISSEVPQNLSASRPQDRQFILSSKKLLLSDSGFYLCACKQGVEQYFGPGTRLTVT.

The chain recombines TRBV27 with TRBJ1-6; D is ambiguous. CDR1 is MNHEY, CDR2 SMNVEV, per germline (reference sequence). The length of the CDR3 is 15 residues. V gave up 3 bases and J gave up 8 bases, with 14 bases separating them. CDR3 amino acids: CASSLSDDPYSPLHF. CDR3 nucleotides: TGTGCCAGCAGTTTGAGCGACGACCCTTATTCACCCCTCCACTTT.

CDR3 region: CASSLVAGGNTGELFF. The CDR3 bases are TGTGCCAGCAGCTTAGTGGCGGGGGGGAACACCGGGGAGCTGTTTTTT. V usage is TRBV7-6 and J usage is TRBJ2-2, with TRBD2 matching 8 bases. This CDR3 contains 16 residues. Trimming removed 1 base from V and 1 base from J; junction bases left unmatched: 2. The germline CDR1 and CDR2 sequences are SGHVS and FNYEAQ.